This record looks at one T cell receptor beta chain sequence and its context. What it binds is unknown. Sequential positive selection took CD4 T cells first, then CD8 T cells. This record comes from a study of naive and memory T cell subsets. Study findings and constraints: Possibly reflecting memory cells re-expressing CD45RA, a few larger clonotypes occurred in naive repertoires, especially CD8. Over 85% of naive TCR sequences appeared only once after error correction, unlike memory subsets.

Two oligonucleotides, mixed equimolar, formed the beta constant-region primer covering TRBC1 and TRBC2. Ligated cDNA was amplified by four rounds of PCR with nested alpha and beta constant-region primers and SP2. TCRdb called the UMI-ligation and nested PCR reads again in MiXCR, with one record for every CDR3 protein. The profile covers 150,000 or so distinct CDR3 sequences, with roughly 20% appearing a single time and roughly 0.1% taken by the ten largest. Germline V gene data show CDR1 as MNHEY and CDR2 as SVGAGI. The CDR3 is made up of 18 amino acids. V trimming: 0 bases; J trimming: 2 bases; junction bases outside the gene matches: 10.

The chain has TRBV6-5 and TRBJ1-3; TRBD1 matches 7 bases. This clonotype was obtained from a human donor in good health. Sequencing was done on a sample of naive CD4+ T cells from blood. CDR3 protein: CASSYSFLEGATGNTIYF. As DNA, the CDR3 is TGTGCCAGCAGTTACTCTTTCCTCGAGGGGGCTACTGGAAACACCATATATTTT.